The 10 T cell receptor beta chains below were found in one sample sequenced in a study of blood T cell repertoires in COVID-19. The assay was immunoSEQ multiplex PCR, and TCRdb's table has in-frame clones only and misses some. The table records about 51,000 clones, more than 85% of them present only once. The sample was peripheral blood. These receptors were obtained from a man aged 45 to 65 with acute or convalescent COVID-19.

This sequence joins TRBV28 and TRBJ1-2, with 9 positions matching TRBD1. This CDR3 has 15 residues. V gave up 3 bases and J gave up 4 bases; unmatched junction bases: 6. CDR1 MDHEN and CDR2 SYDVKM come from the germline V gene. CDR3 loop: CASSLGDRVGYGYTF. The DNA of the CDR3 is TGTGCCAGCAGTTTGGGGGACAGGGTTGGCTATGGCTACACCTTC.

This clone is a singleton in its sample. This chain links TRBV20-1 with TRBJ2-7, with D possibly TRBD1 on 6 matching bases. CDR3 length: 12 residues. The V and J ends lost 3 bases and 3 bases respectively, with 9 bases between them. CDR1 and CDR2 from the germline V gene are DFQATT and SNEGSKA (reference sequence). CDR3 nucleotide sequence: TGCAGTGCTAGTGCGGACAGCTACGAGCAGTACTTC. The encoded protein is CSASADSYEQYF.

J is TRBJ1-2 and V is TRBV2, with 11 bases aligning to TRBD1. Germline V CDR1 and CDR2: SNHLY, FYNNEI. The J segment lost 4 bases and the V segment lost 7 bases, leaving 14 bases of the junction unmatched. This CDR3 region has 17 residues. The CDR3 DNA reads as TGTGCCAGCAAGCCTTCTCGTTCCGGACAGGGGGCCTATGGCTACACCTTC. Amino acid sequence: CASKPSRSGQGAYGYTF. Together with reference TRBV2 and TRBJ1-2, the CDR3 gives the full variable domain: EPEVTQTPSHQVTQMGQEVILRCVPISNHLYFYWYRQILGQKVEFLVSFYNNEISEKSEIFDDQFSVERPDGSNFTLKIRSTKLEDSAMYFCASKPSRSGQGAYGYTFGSGTRLTVV.

This chain uses TRBV2 with TRBJ2-3; 7 bases fit TRBD1. In germline, CDR1 is SNHLY, CDR2 FYNNEI. The CDR3 is made up of 13 amino acids. Losses at the gene ends were 6 bases for V and 2 bases for J; bases not matched to a gene: 2. CDR3 protein: CASSDRDTDTQYF. CDR3 DNA: TGTGCCAGCAGCGACAGGGACACAGATACGCAGTATTTT.

J is TRBJ1-5 and V is TRBV19; TRBD1 matches at 9 bases. This CDR3 has 20 residues. Losses at the gene ends were 3 bases for V and 1 base for J; bases not matched to a gene: 16. Germline CDR1 is LNHDA and CDR2 is SQIVND (reference sequence). DNA of the CDR3: TGTGCCAGTAGTATGAGGTCCGGGACAGGGATAAAGGGGAGCAATCAGCCCCAGCATTTT. It translates to CASSMRSGTGIKGSNQPQHF.

This clone was seen only a few times. The chain joins TRBV19 to TRBJ1-5; tentative D call: TRBD1 (6 bases). This CDR3 is built from 14 residues. V was shortened by 10 bases and J by 3 bases, with 16 bases between the two germline ends. Germline V gene lookup returns CDR1 LNHDA and CDR2 SQIVND (reference sequence). In nucleotides, the CDR3 is TGTGCCACCGGGGGGCAGGGGCACAATCAGCCCCAGCATTTT. This translates into CATGGQGHNQPQHF.

The chain combines TRBV11-2 with TRBJ2-1, with TRBD1 matching over 7 bases. Germline loops: CDR1 SGHAT, CDR2 FQNNGV. The CDR3 contains 16 residues. J gave up 1 base and V 4 bases, and 7 bases lay outside the gene matches. The CDR3 is CASSYRRDSSYNEQFF. CDR3 DNA sequence: TGTGCCAGCAGCTACCGCCGGGACAGTTCCTACAATGAGCAGTTCTTC.

This rearrangement joins TRBV5-4 to TRBJ1-2; possible D gene TRBD1, 6 bases. Trimming took off 2 bases at V and 7 bases at J, with 15 bases between the two ends. There are 14 residues in the CDR3. Germline CDR1 reads SGHNT; CDR2 reads YYREEE (reference sequence). The CDR3: CASSLNREGRGYTF. Written as DNA, the CDR3 is TGTGCCAGCAGCTTAAACAGGGAGGGTCGTGGCTACACCTTC.

V gene TRBV18 combines with J gene TRBJ2-7; a possible D gene is TRBD1 (6 bases). V lost 6 bases, J lost 5 bases, and 20 bases lay in between. Germline values: CDR1 KGHSH, CDR2 LQKENI. There are 15 residues in the CDR3. CDR3 DNA: TGTGCCAGCTCCCCTTTGAGCAGGGGCTTCCACGAGCAGTACTTC. Translating gives CASSPLSRGFHEQYF.

The V and J genes are TRBV24-1 and TRBJ2-3, with 7 bases aligning to TRBD2. The CDR3 covers 14 residues. CDR1 is KGHDR and CDR2 is SFDVKD in the germline V gene. Unmatched junction bases numbered 11, after V lost 9 bases and J lost 6 bases. CDR3 in amino acids: CATCQRGGLDTQYF. As DNA, the CDR3 is TGTGCCACCTGCCAGCGGGGTGGGTTGGATACGCAGTATTTT.